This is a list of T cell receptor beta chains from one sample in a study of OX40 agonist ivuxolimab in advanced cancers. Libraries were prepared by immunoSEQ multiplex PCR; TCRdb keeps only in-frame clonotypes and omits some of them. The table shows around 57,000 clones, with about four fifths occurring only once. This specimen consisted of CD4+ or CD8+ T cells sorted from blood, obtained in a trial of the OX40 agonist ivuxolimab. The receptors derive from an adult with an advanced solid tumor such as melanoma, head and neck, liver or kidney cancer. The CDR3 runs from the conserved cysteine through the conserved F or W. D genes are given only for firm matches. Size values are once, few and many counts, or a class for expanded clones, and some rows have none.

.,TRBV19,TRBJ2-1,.,CASRKDERVSSEQFF,TGTGCCAGTAGAAAGGATGAGAGGGTTTCTAGTGAGCAGTTCTTC
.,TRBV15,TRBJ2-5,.,CATSRDISGREQYF,TGTGCCACCAGCAGAGATATTTCGGGGAGAGAGCAGTACTTC
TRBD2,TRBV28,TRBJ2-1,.,CASSGLAEFYNEQFF,TGTGCCAGCAGTGGACTAGCGGAGTTCTACAATGAGCAGTTCTTC
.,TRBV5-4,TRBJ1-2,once,CASSLSGGPTYYGYTF,TGTGCCAGCAGCTTGTCTGGAGGGCCGACCTATTATGGCTACACCTTC
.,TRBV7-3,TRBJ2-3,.,CASSPGLSTDTQYF,TGTGCCAGCAGCCCTGGACTTAGCACAGATACGCAGTATTTT
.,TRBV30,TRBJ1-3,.,CAWSVLGGTGNTIYF,TGTGCCTGGAGTGTACTAGGAGGTACTGGAAACACCATATATTTT
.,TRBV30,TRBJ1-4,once,CAWSVLFGAREKLFF,TGTGCCTGGAGTGTATTATTTGGGGCTAGGGAAAAACTGTTTTTT
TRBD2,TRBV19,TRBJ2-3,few,CASSMGSGGPGLAEYTDTQYF,TGTGCCAGTAGTATGGGGTCGGGGGGCCCAGGACTAGCGGAGTACACAGATACGCAGTATTTT
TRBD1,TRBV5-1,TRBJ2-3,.,CASSSWTGSTDTQYF,TGCGCCAGCAGCTCTTGGACAGGGAGCACAGATACGCAGTATTTT
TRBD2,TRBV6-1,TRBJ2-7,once,CASRGLAGVGYEQYF,TGTGCCAGCAGGGGACTAGCGGGAGTTGGATACGAGCAGTACTTC
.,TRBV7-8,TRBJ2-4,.,CASSHQFRENIQYF,TGTGCCAGCAGCCACCAATTCAGGGAAAACATTCAGTACTTC
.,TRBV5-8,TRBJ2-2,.,CASSQDRNTGELFF,TGTGCCAGCAGCCAGGACAGGAACACCGGGGAGCTGTTTTTT
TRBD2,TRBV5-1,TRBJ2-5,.,CASRVVSGSGRETQYF,TGCGCCAGCAGGGTCGTCAGCGGGAGTGGCAGGGAGACCCAGTACTTC
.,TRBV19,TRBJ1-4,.,CASSIGEATNEKLFF,TGTGCCAGTAGTATAGGGGAGGCAACTAATGAAAAACTGTTTTTT
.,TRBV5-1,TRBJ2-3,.,CASSLVPSGTDTQYF,TGCGCCAGCAGCTTGGTCCCTAGCGGCACAGATACGCAGTATTTT
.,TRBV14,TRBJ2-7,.,CASSPRARAPYEQYF,TGTGCCAGCAGCCCAAGAGCCAGGGCCCCCTACGAGCAGTACTTC
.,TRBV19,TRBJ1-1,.,CASSLRDAGGTEAFF,TGTGCCAGTAGTCTACGGGACGCAGGCGGGACTGAAGCTTTCTTT
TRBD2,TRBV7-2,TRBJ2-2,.,CASSPSGTRRAGELFF,TGTGCCAGCAGCCCCAGCGGGACTAGAAGGGCCGGGGAGCTGTTTTTT
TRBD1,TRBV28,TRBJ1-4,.,CASSSQGAREKLFF,TGTGCCAGCAGTTCTCAGGGGGCGAGGGAAAAACTGTTTTTT
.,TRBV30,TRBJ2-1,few,CAWSPSTGDSFSYNEQFF,TGTGCCTGGAGTCCCAGCACCGGAGACTCGTTCTCCTACAATGAGCAGTTCTTC
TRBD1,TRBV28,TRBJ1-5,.,CASSPGTGSGQPQHF,TGTGCCAGCAGTCCCGGGACAGGGAGTGGTCAGCCCCAGCATTTT
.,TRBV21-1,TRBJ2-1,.,CASSKEVTGGECRFF,TGTGCCAGCAGCAAAGAGGTGACAGGGGGCGAATGTCGGTTCTTC
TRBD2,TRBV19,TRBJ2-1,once,CASSPGLAGVNNEQFF,TGTGCCAGTAGTCCGGGACTAGCGGGAGTCAACAATGAGCAGTTCTTC
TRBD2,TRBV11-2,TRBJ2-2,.,CASSLGPSGSVGELFF,TGTGCCAGCAGCTTAGGCCCTAGCGGGAGTGTCGGGGAGCTGTTTTTT
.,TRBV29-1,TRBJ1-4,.,CSGGETVAAGASQLFF,TGCAGCGGGGGGGAGACAGTTGCGGCAGGGGCGTCCCAACTGTTTTTT
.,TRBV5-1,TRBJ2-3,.,CASSSAPSGGRVLGDTQYF,TGCGCCAGCAGCTCGGCTCCGTCTGGGGGGAGAGTCTTGGGAGATACGCAGTATTTT
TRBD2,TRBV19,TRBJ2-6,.,CASSTSGMEGANVLTF,TGTGCCAGTAGTACTAGCGGGATGGAAGGGGCCAACGTCCTGACTTTC
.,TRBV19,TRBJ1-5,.,CASSIGGVQPQHF,TGTGCCAGTAGTATTGGGGGAGTCCAGCCCCAGCATTTT
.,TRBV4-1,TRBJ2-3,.,CASSLRIGGADTQYF,TGCGCCAGCAGCCTACGTATAGGGGGAGCAGATACGCAGTATTTT
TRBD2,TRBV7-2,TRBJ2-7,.,CASSFSGRAYEQYF,TGTGCCAGCAGCTTTAGCGGGAGGGCTTACGAGCAGTACTTC
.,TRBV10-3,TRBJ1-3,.,CAIREDGNSGNTIYF,TGTGCCATCAGGGAGGACGGAAACTCTGGAAACACCATATATTTT
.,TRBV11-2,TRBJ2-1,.,CASSPKAEQFF,TGTGCCAGCAGCCCAAAAGCTGAGCAGTTCTTC
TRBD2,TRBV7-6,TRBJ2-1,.,CASSFAGDYNEQFF,TGTGCCAGCAGCTTTGCGGGAGACTACAATGAGCAGTTCTTC
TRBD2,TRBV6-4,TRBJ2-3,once,CASSDSSGTADTQYF,TGTGCCAGCAGTGACTCGAGCGGGACGGCAGATACGCAGTATTTT
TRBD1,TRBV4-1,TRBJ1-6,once,CASSRRDRVLDNSPLHF,TGCGCCAGCAGCCGCCGGGACAGGGTATTGGATAATTCACCCCTCCACTTT
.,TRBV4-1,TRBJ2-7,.,CASSQDAFGEQYF,TGCGCCAGCAGCCAAGATGCCTTTGGGGAGCAGTACTTC